The rows below give T cell receptor beta chains drawn from one sample of a study of radiotherapy plus CTLA-4 blockade in lung cancer. The table came from immunoSEQ multiplex PCR; TCRdb's copy has only in-frame clones and leaves some out. This repertoire shows more than 90,000 clones, 78% found once; its top ten account for roughly 5%. Material: peripheral blood, obtained from a patient treated with radiotherapy plus ipilimumab. These TCRs come from a human donor with non-small cell lung cancer who had a partial response to radiotherapy plus ipilimumab. Both conserved end residues are part of each CDR3. The D gene is left open where the match is weak. The size entry is marked missing in some rows and otherwise reads once, few, many or a size class.

d_call j_call clone_size v_call cdr3_aa cdr3_nt
TRBD1 TRBJ2-3 NA TRBV9 CASSPGQAAPDTQYF TGTGCCAGCAGTCCTGGACAGGCTGCACCAGATACGCAGTATTTT
TRBD1 TRBJ2-1 NA TRBV2 CASLLDRYNEQFF TGTGCCAGCTTACTGGACAGGTACAATGAGCAGTTCTTC
TRBD1 TRBJ1-1 NA TRBV7-2 CASSLRDRVGITEAFF TGTGCCAGCAGTCTCCGGGACAGGGTCGGTATCACTGAAGCTTTCTTT
TRBD1 TRBJ1-1 once TRBV29-1 CSVRQGTEAFF TGCAGCGTTCGACAGGGGACTGAAGCTTTCTTT
NA TRBJ2-7 NA TRBV9 CASSVGPSGEQYF TGTGCCAGCAGCGTAGGACCCAGCGGCGAGCAGTACTTC
NA TRBJ1-1 NA TRBV5-6 CASSLGTGKAFF TGTGCCAGCAGCTTAGGTACAGGGAAAGCTTTCTTT
NA TRBJ1-4 NA TRBV7-9 CASSLVPEKLFF TGTGCCAGCAGCTTAGTCCCGGAAAAACTGTTTTTT
NA TRBJ2-2 few TRBV7-2 CASSLEGGAGELFF TGTGCCAGCAGCTTAGAGGGGGGGGCTGGGGAGCTGTTTTTT
TRBD1 TRBJ2-2 once TRBV4-1 CASSQEFRTGTGELFF TGCGCCAGCAGCCAAGAGTTTAGGACAGGGACCGGGGAGCTGTTTTTT
TRBD2 TRBJ2-3 NA TRBV9 CASSVRREESTDTQYF TGTGCCAGCAGCGTGAGGCGGGAGGAAAGCACAGATACGCAGTATTTT
NA TRBJ1-2 NA TRBV5-1 CASSFDLGDGYTF TGCGCCAGCAGCTTTGACTTAGGGGATGGCTACACCTTC
NA TRBJ2-1 NA TRBV7-2 CASSFLYEQFF TGTGCCAGCAGCTTTCTGTATGAGCAGTTCTTC
TRBD2 TRBJ2-3 few TRBV5-4 CASSSSGSLNTQYF TGTGCCAGCAGCTCTAGCGGGAGTTTAAATACGCAGTATTTT
TRBD2 TRBJ2-7 NA TRBV10-3 CAISRTTGTSGTYEQYF TGTGCCATCAGTAGAACAACAGGGACTAGCGGAACCTACGAGCAGTACTTC
NA TRBJ2-1 NA TRBV28 CASSPLEDTYNEQFF TGTGCCAGCAGTCCCCTGGAGGATACCTACAATGAGCAGTTCTTC
TRBD1 TRBJ2-4 once TRBV19 CASRGGDRGILAKNIQYF TGTGCCAGCCGGGGGGGGGACAGGGGGATCCTAGCCAAAAACATTCAGTACTTC
TRBD2 TRBJ2-7 NA TRBV5-4 CASSLGLAGVSYEQYF TGTGCCAGCAGCTTGGGACTAGCGGGAGTCTCCTACGAGCAGTACTTC
TRBD1 TRBJ1-1 NA TRBV7-3 CASSLGTVAAEAFF TGTGCCAGCAGCTTAGGGACAGTGGCAGCAGAAGCTTTCTTT
NA TRBJ2-7 NA TRBV6-5 CASTQKAGTYEQYF TGTGCCAGCACCCAGAAGGCAGGGACCTACGAGCAGTACTTC
TRBD2 TRBJ2-2 NA TRBV27 CASSLRAGVAGELFF TGTGCCAGCAGTTTACGAGCGGGGGTTGCCGGGGAGCTGTTTTTT
NA TRBJ2-1 many TRBV28 CASSDPGSNEQFF TGTGCCAGCAGTGATCCGGGGAGCAATGAGCAGTTCTTC
NA TRBJ2-4 NA TRBV19 CASSTARAKNIQYF TGTGCCAGTAGTACGGCGAGGGCCAAAAACATTCAGTACTTC
TRBD2 TRBJ2-7 NA TRBV30 CAWSYEGTSDYEQYF TGTGCCTGGAGTTACGAGGGGACTAGCGACTACGAGCAGTACTTC
NA TRBJ2-2 NA TRBV7-9 CASRFANTGELFF TGTGCCAGCAGATTCGCGAACACCGGGGAGCTGTTTTTT
NA TRBJ2-7 NA TRBV7-8 CASSSREQYF TGTGCCAGCAGCTCGCGGGAGCAGTACTTC
TRBD1 TRBJ2-1 NA TRBV5-1 CASSLEDRGLYEQFF TGCGCCAGCAGCTTGGAAGACAGGGGTTTGTATGAGCAGTTCTTC
NA TRBJ2-3 NA TRBV29-1 CSVEVGGRSTQYF TGCAGCGTTGAAGTCGGCGGTCGGAGTACGCAGTATTTT
NA TRBJ2-5 few TRBV19 CARIARQLGRQTREQETQYF TGTGCCAGAATCGCGCGCCAACTAGGGCGGCAAACAAGGGAACAAGAGACCCAGTACTTC
TRBD1 TRBJ1-3 NA TRBV11-2 CASSLRMGQGARSGNTIYF TGTGCCAGCAGCTTAAGGATGGGACAGGGGGCTCGGTCTGGAAACACCATATATTTT
NA TRBJ2-3 NA TRBV7-9 CASRETPWGTDTQYF TGTGCCAGCAGGGAGACTCCCTGGGGCACAGATACGCAGTATTTT
NA TRBJ2-7 NA TRBV5-1 CASSLRQLGYEQYF TGCGCCAGCAGCTTAAGACAGCTTGGCTACGAGCAGTACTTC
TRBD1 TRBJ1-1 NA TRBV6-1 CASSLQGRSTEAFF TGTGCCAGCAGCCTACAGGGGAGGAGCACTGAAGCTTTCTTT
NA TRBJ2-1 few TRBV19 CASSGESSYNEQFF TGTGCCAGTAGTGGGGAGAGCTCCTACAATGAGCAGTTCTTC
TRBD1 TRBJ1-3 NA TRBV6-6 CASSYGQGPGNTIYF TGTGCCAGCAGTTACGGACAGGGGCCTGGAAACACCATATATTTT
NA TRBJ2-1 NA TRBV29-1 CSVVESPTNEQFF TGCAGCGTTGTTGAGAGCCCAACCAATGAGCAGTTCTTC
TRBD1 TRBJ1-1 NA TRBV5-6 CASSRGQGNTEAFF TGTGCCAGCAGCAGGGGACAGGGAAACACTGAAGCTTTCTTT
TRBD1 TRBJ1-3 NA TRBV11-2 CASSPKTGTGSLSGNTIYF TGTGCCAGCAGCCCGAAAACCGGGACAGGGAGTTTATCTGGAAACACCATATATTTT
NA TRBJ2-3 NA TRBV4-2 CASSQDALADTQYF TGTGCCAGCAGCCAAGACGCCCTAGCGGATACGCAGTATTTT
TRBD1 TRBJ1-2 NA TRBV28 CASSSHSNRGKSYTF TGTGCCAGCAGTTCACATTCCAACAGGGGTAAGAGCTACACCTTC
TRBD1 TRBJ2-3 few TRBV28 CASSTTGTGWGTDTQYF TGTGCCAGCAGTACAACCGGGACAGGGTGGGGGACAGATACGCAGTATTTT
NA TRBJ1-5 NA TRBV19 CASSRVAGVGNQPQHF TGTGCCAGTAGTAGAGTCGCAGGGGTAGGCAATCAGCCCCAGCATTTT
TRBD1 TRBJ1-2 few TRBV14 CASSPDRAGGYTF TGTGCCAGCAGCCCGGACAGGGCCGGCGGCTACACCTTC
TRBD1 TRBJ1-1 NA TRBV29-1 CSVHRGRSGPDEAFF TGCAGCGTGCACAGGGGGCGATCTGGCCCCGATGAAGCTTTCTTT
TRBD1 TRBJ2-7 NA TRBV5-6 CASSGTGSREQYF TGTGCCAGCAGCGGGACAGGGTCCCGCGAGCAGTACTTC